This passage covers 5 T cell receptor beta chains from one sample sequenced in a study of blood T cell repertoires in COVID-19. Assay used: immunoSEQ multiplex PCR; TCRdb lists only in-frame clones, some missing. The sample carries 300,000 to 500,000 clones, roughly 88% recorded once. The sample comprised PBMCs or T cells enriched from blood (not recorded which). These receptors came from a woman in her twenties or thirties with acute COVID-19.

This clone has more than one count but fewer than ten. V is TRBV12-3 or TRBV12-4 and J is TRBJ1-5, with unresolved D. Trimming removed 4 bases from V and 3 bases from J, with 7 bases in between. This CDR3 region has 13 residues. The DNA for the CDR3 is TGTGCCAGCAGTTCCGCGGACAATCAGCCCCAGCATTTT. This sequence encodes CASSSADNQPQHF.

The chain uses TRBV7-9 and TRBJ2-7; D possibly corresponds to TRBD1 (6 bases). The CDR3 runs to 16 residues. Deletions cut 5 bases from V and 6 bases from J, with 23 bases between. CDR1 and CDR2 (germline): SEHNR, FQNEAQ (reference sequence). CDR3: CASSRLSTGSGGEQYF. As DNA, the CDR3 is TGTGCCAGCAGCAGACTCAGTACAGGGTCTGGGGGCGAGCAGTACTTC. Drawing the rest from reference TRBV7-9 and TRBJ2-7, the complete variable domain is DTGVSQNPRHKITKRGQNVTFRCDPISEHNRLYWYRQTLGQGPEFLTYFQNEAQLEKSRLLSDRFSAERPKGSFSTLEIQRTEQGDSAMYLCASSRLSTGSGGEQYFGPGTRLTVT.

This chain links TRBV4-1 with TRBJ2-3; 7 bases fit TRBD1. Unmatched junction bases numbered 9, after V lost 0 bases and J lost 0 bases. Germline loops: CDR1 MGHRA, CDR2 YSYEKL. This CDR3 region has 18 residues. The CDR3 sequence: CASSQDLIQGLSTDTQYF. For the CDR3, the DNA is TGCGCCAGCAGCCAAGACCTCATACAGGGGTTAAGCACAGATACGCAGTATTTT.

The gene calls are TRBV18 and TRBJ1-4; a possible D gene is TRBD1 (6 bases). Trimming shortened V by 4 bases and J by 0 bases, and 12 bases separated the two germline ends. Germline V gene lookup returns CDR1 KGHSH and CDR2 LQKENI. CDR3 length: 16 amino acids. CDR3 coding DNA: TGTGCCAGCTCACGTACGACAGGCGCAACTAATGAAAAACTGTTTTTT. Its protein product is CASSRTTGATNEKLFF.

This chain uses TRBV27 with TRBJ2-1; D might be TRBD2 (7 bases). The CDR3 runs to 16 residues. Germline CDR1 MNHEY, CDR2 SMNVEV (reference sequence). V was pared by 7 bases and J by 4 bases, with 20 bases between. CDR3 DNA sequence: TGTGCCAGCACTTCAACGTGGGGGGGCTTTTACAATGAGCAGTTCTTC. It specifies CASTSTWGGFYNEQFF.